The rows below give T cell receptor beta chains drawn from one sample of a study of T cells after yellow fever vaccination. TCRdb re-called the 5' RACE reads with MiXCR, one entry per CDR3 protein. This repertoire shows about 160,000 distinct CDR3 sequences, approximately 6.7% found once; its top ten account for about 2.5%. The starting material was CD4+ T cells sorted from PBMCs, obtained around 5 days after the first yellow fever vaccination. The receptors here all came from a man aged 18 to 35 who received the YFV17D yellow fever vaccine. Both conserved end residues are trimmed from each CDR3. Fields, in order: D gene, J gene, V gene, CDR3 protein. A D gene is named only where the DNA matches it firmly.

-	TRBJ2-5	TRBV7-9	ASSLVEAPGETQY
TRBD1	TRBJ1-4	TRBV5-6	ASTQNRGEKLF
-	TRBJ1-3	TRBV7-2	ASSLFDPASGNTIY
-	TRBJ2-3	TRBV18	ASSPTLSTDTQY
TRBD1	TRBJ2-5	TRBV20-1	SVTDRGPETQY
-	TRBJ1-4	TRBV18	ASSPPPGASNEKLF
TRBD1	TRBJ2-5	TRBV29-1	SSTGTGQETQY
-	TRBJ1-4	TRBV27	ASSLLEGTVNEKLF
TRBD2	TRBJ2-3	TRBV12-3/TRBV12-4	ASSYWGSGGMDTQY
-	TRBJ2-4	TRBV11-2	ASSLLGRHLRWPNIQY
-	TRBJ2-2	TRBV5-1	ASSRSAGSGELF
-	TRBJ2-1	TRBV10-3	AIWTGNSNNEQF
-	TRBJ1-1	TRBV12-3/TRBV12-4	ASRITEAF
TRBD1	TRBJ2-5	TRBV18	ASSRGQGAETQY
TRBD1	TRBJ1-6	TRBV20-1	SARDRGTGDSPLH
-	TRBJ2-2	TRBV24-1	ATSDLRESGELF